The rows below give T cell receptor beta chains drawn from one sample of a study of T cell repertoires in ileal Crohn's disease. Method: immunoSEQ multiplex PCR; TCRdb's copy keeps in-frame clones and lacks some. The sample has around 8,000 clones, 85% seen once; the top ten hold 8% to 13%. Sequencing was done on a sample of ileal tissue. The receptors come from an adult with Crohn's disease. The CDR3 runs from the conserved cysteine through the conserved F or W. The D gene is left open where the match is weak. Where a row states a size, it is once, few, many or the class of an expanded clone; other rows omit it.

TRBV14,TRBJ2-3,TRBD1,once,CASSRQGSLDTQYF,TGTGCCAGCAGCCGACAGGGTAGTCTGGATACGCAGTATTTT
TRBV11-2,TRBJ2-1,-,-,CASSPRSSRVSYNEQFF,TGTGCCAGCAGCCCGCGTTCATCCCGGGTATCCTACAATGAGCAGTTCTTC
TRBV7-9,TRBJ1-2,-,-,CASSQTLNYGYTF,TGTGCCAGCAGCCAGACCTTAAACTATGGCTACACCTTC
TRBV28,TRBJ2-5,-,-,CASSLLSRSKGRRRETQYF,TGTGCCAGCAGTTTATTATCGCGGAGTAAGGGACGGCGAAGGGAGACCCAGTACTTC
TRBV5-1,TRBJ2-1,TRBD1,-,CASSLSGGAFLGEQFF,TGCGCCAGCAGCTTGTCAGGGGGCGCGTTTCTTGGTGAGCAGTTCTTC
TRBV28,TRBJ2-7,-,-,CATREYGLEQYF,TGTGCCACCAGAGAGTACGGACTCGAGCAGTACTTC
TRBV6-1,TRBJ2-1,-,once,CASSEGEGPNEQFF,TGTGCCAGCAGTGAAGGTGAGGGGCCCAATGAGCAGTTCTTC
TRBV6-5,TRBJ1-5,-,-,CASSSQGRDQPQHF,TGTGCCAGCAGTTCTCAGGGAAGGGATCAGCCCCAGCATTTT
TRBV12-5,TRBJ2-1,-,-,CASLRAGSSYNEQFF,TGTGCTAGTCTCCGGGCGGGGAGCTCCTACAATGAGCAGTTCTTC
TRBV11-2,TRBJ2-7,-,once,CASSFRSPSSYEQYF,TGTGCCAGCAGCTTCCGTAGCCCCTCGTCCTACGAGCAGTACTTC
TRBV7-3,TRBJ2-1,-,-,CASSARTKGSEQFF,TGTGCCAGCAGCGCTAGGACAAAAGGGAGTGAGCAGTTCTTC
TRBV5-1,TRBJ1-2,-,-,CASSGDYGYTF,TGCGCCAGCTCAGGGGACTATGGCTACACCTTC
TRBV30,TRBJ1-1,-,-,CAWSVHRGGLVEAFF,TGTGCCTGGAGTGTACACCGGGGGGGTCTGGTCGAAGCTTTCTTT
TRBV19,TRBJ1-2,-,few,CASSIDGQGGYTF,TGTGCCAGTAGTATAGACGGCCAGGGAGGCTACACCTTC
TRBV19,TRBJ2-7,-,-,CASSTGTGFYEQYF,TGTGCCAGTAGTACGGGGACGGGGTTTTACGAGCAGTACTTC
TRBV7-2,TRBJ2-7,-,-,CASSLAAGILSYEQYF,TGTGCCAGCAGCTTAGCGGCGGGAATTTTATCCTACGAGCAGTACTTC
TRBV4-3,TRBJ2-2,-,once,CASSQEGGIGELFF,TGCGCCAGCAGCCAAGAGGGGGGTATCGGGGAGCTGTTTTTT
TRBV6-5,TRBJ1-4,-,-,CASGNRAEKLFF,TGTGCCAGCGGAAACAGGGCTGAAAAACTGTTTTTT
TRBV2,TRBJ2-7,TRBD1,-,CASSGQGEGSEQYF,TGTGCCAGCAGTGGACAGGGCGAAGGGAGCGAGCAGTACTTC
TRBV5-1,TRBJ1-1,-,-,CASRRTATLNTEAFF,TGCGCCAGCAGAAGGACAGCCACTTTGAACACTGAAGCTTTCTTT
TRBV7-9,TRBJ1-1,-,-,CASSLSSGEAFF,TGTGCCAGCAGCTTATCTTCTGGTGAAGCTTTCTTT
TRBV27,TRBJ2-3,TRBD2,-,CASSTIAGTSTDTQYF,TGTGCCAGCAGCACAATAGCGGGCACTAGCACAGATACGCAGTATTTT
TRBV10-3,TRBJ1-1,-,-,CAMGGDLNTEAFF,TGTGCCATGGGTGGGGATTTGAACACTGAAGCTTTCTTT
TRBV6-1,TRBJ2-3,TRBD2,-,CASSETSGGADTQYF,TGTGCCAGCAGTGAGACTAGCGGGGGGGCAGATACGCAGTATTTT
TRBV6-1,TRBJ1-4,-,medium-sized,CASSETGIWRATNEKLFF,TGTGCCAGCAGTGAAACAGGGATCTGGAGAGCAACTAATGAAAAACTGTTTTTT
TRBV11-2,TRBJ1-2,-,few,CASSLGSGDGYTF,TGTGCCAGCAGCCTAGGTTCAGGGGATGGCTACACCTTC
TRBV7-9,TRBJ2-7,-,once,CAGKPLGSSSYEQYF,TGTGCCGGAAAACCATTGGGCAGTTCCTCCTACGAGCAGTACTTC
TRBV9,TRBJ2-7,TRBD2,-,CASSPRGGTSGSYEQYF,TGTGCCAGCAGCCCAAGGGGTGGGACTAGCGGCTCCTACGAGCAGTACTTC
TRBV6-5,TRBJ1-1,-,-,CATNREGDTEAFF,TGTGCCACGAACAGGGAGGGCGACACTGAAGCTTTCTTT
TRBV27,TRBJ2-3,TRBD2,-,CASSLESGGRLGTQYF,TGTGCCAGCAGTTTGGAAAGCGGGGGGCGACTCGGTACGCAGTATTTT
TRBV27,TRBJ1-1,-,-,CASSPAGYTDTEAFF,TGTGCCAGCAGTCCTGCCGGGTACACGGACACTGAAGCTTTCTTT
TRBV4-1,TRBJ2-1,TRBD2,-,CASSHEGLAGTYNEQFF,TGCGCCAGCAGCCACGAAGGACTAGCGGGGACCTACAATGAGCAGTTCTTC
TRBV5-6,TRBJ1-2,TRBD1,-,CASSWWTGIGYTF,TGTGCCAGCAGCTGGTGGACAGGAATCGGCTACACCTTC
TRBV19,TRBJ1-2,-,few,CASSPGAYGYTF,TGTGCCAGTAGCCCAGGGGCCTATGGCTACACCTTC
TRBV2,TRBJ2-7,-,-,CASSTNPGTYEQYF,TGTGCCAGCAGTACAAACCCAGGCACCTACGAGCAGTACTTC
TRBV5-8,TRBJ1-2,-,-,CASSLSADGGSGYTF,TGTGCCAGCAGCTTGTCCGCGGATGGGGGCAGCGGCTACACCTTC
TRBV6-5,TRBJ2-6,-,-,CASSRRGSGANVLTF,TGTGCCAGCAGCCGGAGGGGATCGGGGGCCAACGTCCTGACTTTC
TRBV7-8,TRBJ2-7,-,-,CASSLAGPYEQYF,TGTGCCAGCAGCTTAGCGGGGCCCTACGAGCAGTACTTC
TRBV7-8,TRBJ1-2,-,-,CASSPDSHYGYTF,TGTGCCAGCAGCCCCGACAGCCACTATGGCTACACCTTC
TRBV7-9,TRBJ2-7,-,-,CASQLISGGTYEQYF,TGTGCCAGCCAACTTATTTCAGGGGGGACCTACGAGCAGTACTTC
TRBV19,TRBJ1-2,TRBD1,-,CASSIAGTGGNGYTF,TGTGCCAGTAGTATTGCCGGGACAGGAGGTAATGGCTACACCTTC
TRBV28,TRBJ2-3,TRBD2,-,CASSPPLAGGPTQYF,TGTGCCAGCAGTCCACCCCTAGCGGGAGGGCCCACGCAGTATTTT
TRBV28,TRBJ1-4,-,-,CASSYGATNEKLFF,TGTGCCAGCAGCTACGGTGCAACTAATGAAAAACTGTTTTTT
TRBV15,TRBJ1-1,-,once,CATSRDLGGIAFF,TGTGCCACCAGCAGAGATTTAGGAGGCATTGCTTTCTTT
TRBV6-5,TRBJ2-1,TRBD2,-,CASKASGSLREQFF,TGTGCCAGCAAGGCTAGCGGGAGTTTGCGAGAGCAGTTCTTC
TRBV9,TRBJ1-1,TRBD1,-,CASSMKGAGTEAFF,TGTGCCAGCAGCATGAAGGGGGCTGGCACTGAAGCTTTCTTT
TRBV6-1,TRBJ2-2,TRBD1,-,CASRTGRTGELFF,TGTGCCAGTCGGACAGGCAGGACCGGGGAGCTGTTTTTT
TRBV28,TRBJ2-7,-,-,CASSLDSFTYEQYF,TGTGCCAGCAGTTTAGACAGTTTTACCTACGAGCAGTACTTC
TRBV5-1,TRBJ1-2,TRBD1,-,CASSSGGADYGYTF,TGCGCCAGCAGCTCAGGGGGCGCTGACTATGGCTACACCTTC
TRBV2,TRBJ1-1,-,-,CARTRGLKAFF,TGTGCCAGAACCCGGGGCCTAAAAGCTTTCTTT
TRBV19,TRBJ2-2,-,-,CASSTQGNTGELFF,TGTGCCAGTAGCACACAGGGGAACACCGGGGAGCTGTTTTTT
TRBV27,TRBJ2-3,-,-,CASSSSSVVDTQYF,TGTGCCAGCAGTTCCAGCAGTGTTGTAGATACGCAGTATTTT
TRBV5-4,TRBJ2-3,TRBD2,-,CASRVAGTDTQYF,TGTGCCAGCAGGGTAGCGGGAACAGATACGCAGTATTTT
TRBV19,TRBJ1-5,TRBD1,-,CASSGTGRAQPQHF,TGTGCCAGTAGTGGGACAGGGCGGGCTCAGCCCCAGCATTTT
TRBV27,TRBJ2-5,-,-,CASSLSRQGGETQYF,TGTGCCAGCAGTTTATCACGGCAGGGGGGAGAGACCCAGTACTTC
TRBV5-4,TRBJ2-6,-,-,CASSLIDSGANVLTF,TGTGCCAGCAGCTTAATCGACTCTGGGGCCAACGTCCTGACTTTC
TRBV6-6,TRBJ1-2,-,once,CASKQADYGYTF,TGTGCCAGCAAACAGGCCGACTATGGCTACACCTTC
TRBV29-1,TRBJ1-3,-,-,CSVEGEGSPSGNTIYF,TGCAGCGTTGAAGGAGAGGGGAGCCCCTCTGGAAACACCATATATTTT